What follows are 25 T cell receptor beta chains derived from one specimen sequenced in a study of sequential checkpoint blockade in melanoma (dated by TCRdb to 2018 to 2020). Libraries were constructed by the immunoSEQ multiplex PCR assay. This immuneACCESS table, as held by TCRdb, lists in-frame sequences with V and J called but not all clones. Of the missing ones, under half trace to an unresolved V gene in checked studies; the others have no known cause. Counted in this sample were 13,000 or so clones; roughly four fifths of them appeared once. Roughly a quarter of the sample belongs to the ten largest clones. In light of the paper, this sample's treatment or condition label describes: randomized to nivolumab then ipilimumab (arm A) or the reverse (arm B). This specimen consisted of CD8+ T cells sorted from blood (inferred from file names), obtained from a patient given nivolumab and ipilimumab in sequence. Receptors originate from a human donor with melanoma.

V is TRBV7-6 and J is TRBJ2-7; D is possibly TRBD2 (5 bases). The CDR3 spans 11 residues. V was clipped by 5 bases and J by 6 bases, with 8 bases between them. Per germline, CDR1 SGHVS and CDR2 FNYEAQ. The DNA of the CDR3 is TGTGCCAGCAGCAACGGAGGCGAGCAGTACTTC. The encoded protein is CASSNGGEQYF.

This clone has just one count. The chain recombines TRBV27 with TRBJ2-1, with D uncertain. V gave up 5 bases and J gave up 0 bases, with 14 bases separating them. In germline, CDR1 is MNHEY, CDR2 SMNVEV (reference sequence). The CDR3 is made up of 16 amino acids. The CDR3 nucleotides read TGTGCCAGCAGTCTAACCAGTTACAGCTCCTACAATGAGCAGTTCTTC. Translated, it gives CASSLTSYSSYNEQFF.

In this sample, this clone turned up a few times. The CDR3 DNA sequence: TGTGCCACCAGGGACAGGGGGCGGGGGGTGGACACCGGGGAGCTGTTTTTT. Translating gives CATRDRGRGVDTGELFF. The rearrangement joins TRBV19 to TRBJ2-2; 12 bases are shared with TRBD1. Germline V CDR1 and CDR2: LNHDA, SQIVND (reference sequence). J lost 3 bases, V lost 10 bases, and 12 bases had no gene match. The CDR3 sequence is 17 residues long.

V usage is TRBV9 and J usage is TRBJ2-1; D possibly corresponds to TRBD2 (5 bases). Trimming pared 0 bases from V and 6 bases from J, leaving 13 bases between. In germline, CDR1 is SGDLS, CDR2 YYNGEE. CDR3 length: 15 residues. Here the CDR3 reads CASSVAGIDRNEQFF. CDR3 nucleotide sequence: TGTGCCAGCAGCGTAGCGGGGATAGATCGCAATGAGCAGTTCTTC.

The J gene is TRBJ2-1, the V gene TRBV25-1; TRBD2 matches at 15 bases. Germline loops: CDR1 MGHDK, CDR2 SYGVNS. V was pared by 5 bases and J by 0 bases, with 5 bases of the junction left unmatched. This CDR3 is 18 amino acids long. The CDR3 DNA reads TGTGCCAGCAGTCCGGGACTAGCGGGGGGACCCTCCTACAATGAGCAGTTCTTC. It translates to CASSPGLAGGPSYNEQFF.

This clone was counted between two and nine times. The rearrangement links TRBV2 to TRBJ1-2; tentatively, D is TRBD1 (5 bases). Germline CDR1 is SNHLY and CDR2 is FYNNEI. The germline V and J ends were trimmed by 8 bases and 4 bases, with 14 bases remaining between them. The CDR3 has 13 amino acids. CDR3 nucleotides: TGTGCCAGCGGGGCCGCGGCTGCCTATGGCTACACCTTC. Its translation: CASGAAAAYGYTF.

The V gene is TRBV4-3, the J gene TRBJ2-2, with 8 bases that match TRBD2. Germline CDR1 LGHNA, CDR2 YSLEER. The J segment lost 5 bases and the V segment lost 8 bases, leaving 7 bases of the junction unmatched. The CDR3 has 14 residues. The CDR3 loop reads CASQGPGGTGELFF. The CDR3 DNA is TGCGCCAGCCAGGGACCGGGAGGGACCGGGGAGCTGTTTTTT.

This clone came up a few times. The chain links TRBV9 to TRBJ1-2; D call uncertain. This CDR3 spans 15 amino acids. V lost 3 bases to trimming and J lost 6 bases, with 18 bases between them. Per the germline V gene, CDR1 is SGDLS and CDR2 is YYNGEE. This chain's CDR3 is CASSATPLTEDGYTF. CDR3 DNA: TGTGCCAGCAGCGCCACCCCCCTTACCGAGGATGGCTACACCTTC.

J is TRBJ2-5 and V is TRBV2; TRBD2 might be the D (5 bases). TRBJ2-7 matches the DNA end more closely, so the J call is doubtful. The germline gives CDR1 SNHLY, CDR2 FYNNEI. The CDR3 contains 10 residues. CDR3 amino acids: CASEGYEQYF. The CDR3 bases are TGTGCCAGCGAGGGATACGAGCAGTACTTC.

The chain employs TRBV9 and TRBJ2-6; a possible D gene is TRBD1 (6 bases). The CDR3 is 14 amino acids. Germline CDR1 and CDR2: SGDLS and YYNGEE. Between the trimmed V and J ends, which lost 3 bases and 4 bases, there was a span of 8 bases. The CDR3 DNA sequence: TGTGCCAGCAGCGCAGGGGAGGGGGCCAACGTCCTGACTTTC. The encoded protein is CASSAGEGANVLTF.

This rearrangement joins TRBV19 to TRBJ1-2; 7 bases line up with TRBD1. This CDR3 is built from 14 residues. J was trimmed by 4 bases and V by 3 bases; bases with no gene match: 5. The germline V gene has CDR1 LNHDA and CDR2 SQIVND (reference sequence). CDR3 residues: CASSIGTASYGYTF. The CDR3 nucleotides read TGTGCCAGTAGTATTGGGACAGCTAGCTATGGCTACACCTTC.

The gene calls are TRBV27 and TRBJ2-2; weak D call: TRBD1 (5 bases). V dropped 7 bases and J dropped 6 bases, with 12 bases sitting between them. The CDR3 has 13 amino acids. Germline values: CDR1 MNHEY, CDR2 SMNVEV (reference sequence). CDR3 bases: TGTGCCAGCAAGGAATCAGGGCCCGGGGAGCTGTTTTTT. As protein: CASKESGPGELFF.

The chain links TRBV7-9 to TRBJ1-3, with D possibly TRBD1 on 6 matching bases. This CDR3 is 14 amino acids long. V shed 4 bases and J shed 2 bases, with 9 bases lying between them. The germline V gene has CDR1 SEHNR and CDR2 FQNEAQ (reference sequence). The CDR3 bases are TGTGCCAGCAGCTCGGACAGTCCTGGAAACACCATATATTTT. As protein: CASSSDSPGNTIYF. The full variable domain, in which reference TRBV7-9 and TRBJ1-3 provide the parts outside the CDR3, is DTGVSQNPRHKITKRGQNVTFRCDPISEHNRLYWYRQTLGQGPEFLTYFQNEAQLEKSRLLSDRFSAERPKGSFSTLEIQRTEQGDSAMYLCASSSDSPGNTIYFGEGSWLTVV.

The rearrangement joins TRBV15 to TRBJ1-5; a weak D match, TRBD1 (5 bases). Germline loops: CDR1 LNHNV, CDR2 YYDKDF (reference sequence). V was trimmed by 5 bases and J by 6 bases, leaving 14 bases between them. The CDR3 has 14 residues. The CDR3 is CATSHDRGGQPQHF. The CDR3 region has the DNA TGTGCCACCAGCCACGACCGGGGGGGTCAGCCCCAGCATTTT.

The sample holds one count of this clone. This CDR3 is CASSPGTGTYEQYF. CDR3 nucleotide sequence: TGTGCCAGCAGCCCCGGGACAGGGACGTACGAGCAGTACTTC. The J gene is TRBJ2-7, the V gene TRBV7-6; 9 nucleotides match TRBD1. Germline lookup yields CDR1 SGHVS and CDR2 FNYEAQ. There are 14 residues in the CDR3. With 5 bases clipped from V and 4 bases from J, the junction kept 6 bases outside the gene matches.

The V call is TRBV5-1, the J call TRBJ2-3; maybe TRBD1 (5 bases). The CDR3 contains 16 residues. Germline lookup yields CDR1 SGHRS and CDR2 YFSETQ. V gave up 1 base and J gave up 2 bases, with 14 bases separating them. The CDR3 region has the DNA TGCGCCAGCAGCTTGTGGACATCATCTTCCACAGATACGCAGTATTTT. This codes for CASSLWTSSSTDTQYF.

The chain recombines TRBV4-1 with TRBJ1-3; 9 bases align to TRBD1. Germline V gene lookup returns CDR1 MGHRA and CDR2 YSYEKL. J gave up 4 bases and V 4 bases, and 5 bases lay outside the gene matches. The CDR3 has 15 residues. In DNA, the CDR3 is TGCGCCAGCAGCCGGGTTGGGACAGGGGGAAACACCATATATTTT. This encodes CASSRVGTGGNTIYF.

This clone turned up a few times. The V gene is TRBV19, the J gene TRBJ2-1, with 13 bases aligning to TRBD2. Germline V gene sequence: CDR1 LNHDA, CDR2 SQIVND (reference sequence). After removal of 6 bases from V and 6 bases from J, the junction contained 8 bases not matched to a gene. The CDR3 is made up of 16 amino acids. In DNA form, the CDR3 reads TGTGCCAGTAGGGACGCACTAGCGGGAGGGCCCAATGAGCAGTTCTTC. Translation: CASRDALAGGPNEQFF.

This chain links TRBV4-1 with TRBJ2-7, with D uncertain. This CDR3 is 13 amino acids long. V dropped 8 bases and J dropped 2 bases, with 13 bases sitting between them. Germline loops: CDR1 MGHRA, CDR2 YSYEKL. The CDR3 DNA reads TGCGCCAGCTCCCTTGGTGAGACCTACGAGCAGTACTTC. It translates to CASSLGETYEQYF.

This CDR3 reads CASSLGLAKNIQYF. The CDR3 nucleotides are TGTGCCAGCAGCTTGGGACTAGCCAAAAACATTCAGTACTTC. The chain uses TRBV5-6 and TRBJ2-4; the D is unclear. Germline CDR1 reads SGHDT; CDR2 reads YYEEEE. The CDR3 is 14 residues long. The V gene lost 0 bases and the J gene lost 0 bases, with 4 bases spanning the gap.

This clone was seen once. The chain couples TRBV5-6 to TRBJ1-1; 7 bases are a match to TRBD1. V shed 0 bases and J 7 bases; nucleotides not matched to a gene: 0. The CDR3 contains 12 residues. Germline-derived CDR1 and CDR2 are SGHDT and YYEEEE. The CDR3 protein is CASSLGDSEAFF. CDR3 bases: TGTGCCAGCAGCTTGGGGGACAGTGAAGCTTTCTTT.

The CDR3 protein is CASRSGRASDEQFF. As DNA, the CDR3 is TGTGCCAGCAGAAGCGGGAGGGCCAGCGATGAGCAGTTCTTC. The gene calls are TRBV27 and TRBJ2-1; 10 bases align to TRBD2. Germline assignment: CDR1 MNHEY and CDR2 SMNVEV (reference sequence). The length of the CDR3 is 14 residues. The junction had 7 bases not matched to a gene; V was cut back by 6 bases and J by 8 bases.

V and J are TRBV4-3 and TRBJ2-7; 10 bases are shared with TRBD1. V was clipped by 6 bases and J by 2 bases; unmatched bases: 10. The germline gives CDR1 LGHNA, CDR2 YSLEER. This CDR3 region has 16 residues. The CDR3 nucleotides read TGCGCCAGCAGAAAAGAAAGAGGGACAGGGGCCTACGAGCAGTACTTC. This sequence encodes CASRKERGTGAYEQYF.

This chain joins TRBV7-2 and TRBJ2-5; the match to TRBD2 covers 9 bases. The CDR3 consists of 16 residues. In germline, CDR1 is SGHTA, CDR2 FQGNSA. The ends lost 2 bases at V and 2 bases at J; junction bases unmatched: 6. CDR3 region: CASSLILAGLQETQYF. Here the CDR3 DNA reads TGTGCCAGCAGCTTAATTCTAGCGGGGTTACAAGAGACCCAGTACTTC.

The chain carries TRBV9 and TRBJ1-4; D possibly corresponds to TRBD1 (6 bases). The CDR3 spans 13 residues. The V end was cut by 2 bases, the J end by 12 bases, with 14 bases between. Germline loops: CDR1 SGDLS, CDR2 YYNGEE. The CDR3 protein is CASSVAGAEELFF. In DNA form, the CDR3 reads TGTGCCAGCAGCGTCGCGGGGGCGGAGGAACTGTTTTTT.